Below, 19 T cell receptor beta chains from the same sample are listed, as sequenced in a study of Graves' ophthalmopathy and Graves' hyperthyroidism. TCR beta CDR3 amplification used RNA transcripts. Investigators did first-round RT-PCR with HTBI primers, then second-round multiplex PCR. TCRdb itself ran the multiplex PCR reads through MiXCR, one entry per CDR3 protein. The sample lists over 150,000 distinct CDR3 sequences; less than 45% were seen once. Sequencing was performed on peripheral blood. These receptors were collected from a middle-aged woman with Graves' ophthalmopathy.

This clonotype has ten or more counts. CDR3 sequence: CASSRDRLNSPLHF. CDR3 bases: TGTGCCAGCAGCCGGGACAGACTTAATTCACCCCTCCACTTT. The J gene is TRBJ1-6, the V gene TRBV27, with 7 bases lining up with TRBD1. The CDR3 has 14 residues. With V trimmed by 6 bases and J by 6 bases, 5 bases remained unmatched. CDR1 and CDR2 (germline): MNHEY, SMNVEV (reference sequence).

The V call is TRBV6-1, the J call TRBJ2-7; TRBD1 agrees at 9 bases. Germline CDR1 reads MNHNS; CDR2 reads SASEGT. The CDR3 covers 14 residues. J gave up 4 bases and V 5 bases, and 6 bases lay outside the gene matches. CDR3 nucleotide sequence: TGTGCCAGCAGTCCGGGACAGGGATTTTACGAGCAGTACTTC. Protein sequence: CASSPGQGFYEQYF.

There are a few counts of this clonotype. CDR3 protein: CASSTRTGANYGYTF. The DNA for the CDR3 is TGTGCCAGCAGTACCCGGACAGGAGCTAACTATGGCTACACCTTC. The chain combines TRBV12-3 or TRBV12-4 with TRBJ1-2; TRBD1 agrees at 7 bases. V dropped 5 bases and J dropped 0; count of bases not matched to a gene: 6. This CDR3 has 15 residues.

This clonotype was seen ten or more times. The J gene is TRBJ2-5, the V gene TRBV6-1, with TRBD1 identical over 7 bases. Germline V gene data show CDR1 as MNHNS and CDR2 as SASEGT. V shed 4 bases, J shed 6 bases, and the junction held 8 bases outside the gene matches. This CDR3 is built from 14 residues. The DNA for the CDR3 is TGTGCCAGCAGTGTCGGGACAGCGTTTCAGACCCAGTACTTC. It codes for CASSVGTAFQTQYF.

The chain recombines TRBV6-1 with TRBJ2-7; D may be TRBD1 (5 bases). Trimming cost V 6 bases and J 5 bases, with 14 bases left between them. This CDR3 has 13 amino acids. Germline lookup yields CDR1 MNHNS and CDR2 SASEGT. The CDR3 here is CASRDRERDEQYF. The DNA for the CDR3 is TGTGCCAGCAGAGACAGAGAAAGGGACGAGCAGTACTTC.

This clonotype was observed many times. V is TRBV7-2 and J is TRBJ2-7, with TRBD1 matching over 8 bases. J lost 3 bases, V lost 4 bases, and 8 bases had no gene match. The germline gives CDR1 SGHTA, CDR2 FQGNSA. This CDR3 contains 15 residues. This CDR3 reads CASSYSGTGLYEQYF. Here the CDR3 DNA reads TGTGCCAGCAGCTATTCCGGGACAGGCCTCTACGAGCAGTACTTC.

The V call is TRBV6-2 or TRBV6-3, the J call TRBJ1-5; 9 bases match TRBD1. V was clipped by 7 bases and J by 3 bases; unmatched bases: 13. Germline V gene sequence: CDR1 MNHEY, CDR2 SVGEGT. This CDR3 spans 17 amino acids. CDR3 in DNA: TGTGCCAGCACCGAACCCCCGACAGGGGGAAACAATCAGCCCCAGCATTTT. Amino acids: CASTEPPTGGNNQPQHF.

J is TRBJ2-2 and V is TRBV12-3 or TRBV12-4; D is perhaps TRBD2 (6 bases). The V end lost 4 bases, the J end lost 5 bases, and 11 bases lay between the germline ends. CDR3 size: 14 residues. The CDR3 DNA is TGTGCCAGCAGTTCACCCGGGAGTACCGGGGAGCTGTTTTTT. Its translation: CASSSPGSTGELFF.

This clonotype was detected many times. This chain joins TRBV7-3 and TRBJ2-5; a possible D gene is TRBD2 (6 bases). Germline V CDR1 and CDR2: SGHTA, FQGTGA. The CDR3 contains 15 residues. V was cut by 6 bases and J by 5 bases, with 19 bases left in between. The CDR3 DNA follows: TGTGCCAGCAGAATCCCAGGAGCGGGTATGGAGACCCAGTACTTC. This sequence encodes CASRIPGAGMETQYF.

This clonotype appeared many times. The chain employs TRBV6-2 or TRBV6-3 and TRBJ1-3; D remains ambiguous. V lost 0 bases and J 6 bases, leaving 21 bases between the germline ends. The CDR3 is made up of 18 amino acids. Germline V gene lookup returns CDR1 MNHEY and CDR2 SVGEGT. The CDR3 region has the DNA TGTGCCAGCAGTTACTCATTCGATCGCGGGGTTACGGTAAACACCATATATTTT. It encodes CASSYSFDRGVTVNTIYF.

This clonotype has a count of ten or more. The CDR3 is CASSLVGGTEAFF. The CDR3 coding sequence is TGTGCCAGCAGCTTGGTAGGCGGCACTGAAGCTTTCTTT. The rearrangement joins TRBV12-3 or TRBV12-4 to TRBJ1-1; D ambiguous. CDR3 length: 13 amino acids. Trimming pared 6 bases from V and 4 bases from J, leaving 12 bases between.

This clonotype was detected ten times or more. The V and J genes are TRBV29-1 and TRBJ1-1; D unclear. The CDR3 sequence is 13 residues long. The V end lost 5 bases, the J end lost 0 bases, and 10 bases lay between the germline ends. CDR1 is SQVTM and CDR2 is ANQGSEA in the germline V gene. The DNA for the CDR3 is TGCAGCGTTCGAGGCAGGTTGAACACTGAAGCTTTCTTT. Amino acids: CSVRGRLNTEAFF.

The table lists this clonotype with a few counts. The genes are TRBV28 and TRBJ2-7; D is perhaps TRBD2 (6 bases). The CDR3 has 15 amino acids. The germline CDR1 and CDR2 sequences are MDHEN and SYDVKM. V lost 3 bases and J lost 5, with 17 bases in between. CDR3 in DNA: TGTGCCAGCAGTTTTGGTTCGGGAGAGGTCCACGAGCAGTACTTC. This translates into CASSFGSGEVHEQYF. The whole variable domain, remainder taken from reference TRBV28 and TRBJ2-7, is DVKVTQSSRYLVKRTGEKVFLECVQDMDHENMFWYRQDPGLGLRLIYFSYDVKMKEKGDIPEGYSVSREKKERFSLILESASTNQTSMYLCASSFGSGEVHEQYFGPGTRLTVT.

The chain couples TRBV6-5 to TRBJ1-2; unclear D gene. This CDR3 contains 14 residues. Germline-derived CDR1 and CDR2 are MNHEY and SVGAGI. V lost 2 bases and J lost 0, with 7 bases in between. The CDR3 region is CASSYDRANYGYTF. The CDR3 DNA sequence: TGTGCCAGCAGTTACGACCGAGCTAACTATGGCTACACCTTC.

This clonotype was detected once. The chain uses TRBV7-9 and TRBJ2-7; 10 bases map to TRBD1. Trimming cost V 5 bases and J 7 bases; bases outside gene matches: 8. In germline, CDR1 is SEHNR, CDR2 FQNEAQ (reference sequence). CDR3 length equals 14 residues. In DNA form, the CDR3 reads TGTGCCAGCAGCCCAGACAGGGGGCTTAAGGAGCAGTACTTC. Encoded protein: CASSPDRGLKEQYF.

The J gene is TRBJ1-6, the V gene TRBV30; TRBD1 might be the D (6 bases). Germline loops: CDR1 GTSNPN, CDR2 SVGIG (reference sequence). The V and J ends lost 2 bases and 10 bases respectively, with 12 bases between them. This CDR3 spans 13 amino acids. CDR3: CAWSITGSSPLHF. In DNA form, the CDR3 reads TGTGCCTGGAGTATCACAGGGTCCTCACCCCTCCACTTT. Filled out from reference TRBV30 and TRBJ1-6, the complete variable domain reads SQTIHQWPATLVQPVGSPLSLECTVEGTSNPNLYWYRQAAGRGLQLLFYSVGIGQISSEVPQNLSASRPQDRQFILSSKKLLLSDSGFYLCAWSITGSSPLHFGNGTRLTVT.

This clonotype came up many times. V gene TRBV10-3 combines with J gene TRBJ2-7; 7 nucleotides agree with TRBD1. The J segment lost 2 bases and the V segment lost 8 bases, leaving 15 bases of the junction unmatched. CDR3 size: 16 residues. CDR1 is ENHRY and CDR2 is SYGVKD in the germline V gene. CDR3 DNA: TGTGCCATCCGTACCAAGGGAAAGGGGGCCACCTACGAGCAGTACTTC. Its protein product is CAIRTKGKGATYEQYF.

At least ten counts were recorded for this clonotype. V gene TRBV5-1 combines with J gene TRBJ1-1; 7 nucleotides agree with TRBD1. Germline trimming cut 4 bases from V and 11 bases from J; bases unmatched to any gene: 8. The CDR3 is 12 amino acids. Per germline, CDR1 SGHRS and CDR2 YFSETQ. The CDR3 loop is CASSKNDRDAFF. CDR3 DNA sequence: TGCGCCAGCAGCAAGAACGACAGGGACGCTTTCTTT.

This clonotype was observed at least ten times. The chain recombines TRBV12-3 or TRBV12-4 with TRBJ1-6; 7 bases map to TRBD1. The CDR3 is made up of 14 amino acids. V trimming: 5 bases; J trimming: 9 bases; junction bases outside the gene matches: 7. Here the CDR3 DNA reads TGTGCCAGCAGTCCCGGGACAGCGCCTTCACCCCTCCACTTT. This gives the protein CASSPGTAPSPLHF.